The 22 T cell receptor beta chains in this list originate from one sample, sequenced in a study of regulatory T cells in long-lasting Graves disease. Time point noted: newly diagnosed GD, antithyroid drugs for less than 3 months. Extracted RNA from PBMCs served as the source of the TCR library. To make TCR beta libraries, researchers used iRepertoire HTBI primers and Arm-PCR of CDR3 regions. TCRdb ran MiXCR on the multiplex PCR reads and lists one entry per CDR3 protein. This sample yields around 470,000 distinct CDR3 sequences, of which 14% are seen a single time; approximately 17% belongs to the top ten. These data were also filed under a second study, of T cells in Graves' hyperthyroidism and ophthalmopathy.

The sample here was peripheral blood mononuclear cells (PBMCs), taken at new diagnosis, from a patient treated with antithyroid drugs. The source is a woman aged 45-59 years with Graves disease.

There are many counts of this clonotype. The J gene is TRBJ2-1, the V gene TRBV30; D is unresolved. The length of the CDR3 is 13 residues. Germline V lookup: CDR1 GTSNPN, CDR2 SVGIG (reference sequence). V was clipped by 0 bases and J by 6 bases, with 9 bases between them. CDR3 amino acids: CAWSVSPFNEQFF. The CDR3 region has the DNA TGTGCCTGGAGTGTCTCGCCCTTCAATGAGCAGTTCTTC.

This clonotype has more than one count but fewer than ten. The chain is built from TRBV3-1 and TRBJ2-4; TRBD2 matches at 8 bases. Germline-derived CDR1 and CDR2 are LGHDT and YNNKEL (reference sequence). This CDR3 contains 15 residues. The V segment lost 4 bases and the J segment 3 bases; nucleotides outside the gene matches: 5. Here the CDR3 reads CASSPFAGGKNIQYF. The CDR3 DNA sequence: TGTGCCAGCAGCCCCTTTGCGGGGGGCAAAAACATTCAGTACTTC.

On this clonotype itself: A read error may explain this, as a much larger clone is one base away. The V gene is TRBV11-2, the J gene TRBJ2-2; D not certain. CDR1 and CDR2 (germline): SGHAT, FQNNGV. V shed 4 bases and J shed 3 bases, with 18 bases lying between them. There are 17 residues in the CDR3. CDR3 sequence (DNA): TGTGCCAGCAGCTCTAAAATAGTGGGCCTGGACACCGGGGAGCTGTTTTTT. This encodes CASSSKIVGLDTGELFF.

This clonotype was seen a handful of times. The CDR3 here is CASSPLGVTDSGNTIYF. For the CDR3, the DNA is TGTGCCAGCTCACCACTGGGGGTAACCGACTCTGGAAACACCATATATTTT. The chain joins TRBV18 to TRBJ1-3; tentative D call: TRBD1 (5 bases). The germline V gene has CDR1 KGHSH and CDR2 LQKENI. The CDR3 is 17 amino acids. V lost 1 base and J lost 0, with 13 bases in between. The full variable domain, in which reference TRBV18 and TRBJ1-3 provide the parts outside the CDR3, is NAGVMQNPRHLVRRRGQEARLRCSPMKGHSHVYWYRQLPEEGLKFMVYLQKENIIDESGMPKERFSAEFPKEGPSILRIQQVVRGDSAAYFCASSPLGVTDSGNTIYFGEGSWLTVV.

At least ten counts were recorded for this clonotype. This chain joins TRBV6-2 or TRBV6-3 and TRBJ2-1, with 9 bases fitting TRBD2. The CDR3 is made up of 17 amino acids. J lost 8 bases, V lost 2 bases, and 13 bases had no gene match. CDR1 and CDR2 (germline): MNHEY, SVGEGT. The DNA of the CDR3 is TGTGCCAGCAGTTACAGTTATTTAGCGGGAGATGGGGATGAGCAGTTCTTC. Encoded protein: CASSYSYLAGDGDEQFF.

In its sample, this clonotype was seen a few times. The chain carries TRBV6-2 or TRBV6-3 and TRBJ1-2; D remains unclear. Per germline, CDR1 MNHEY and CDR2 SVGEGT. The V end was cut by 0 bases, the J end by 4 bases, with 9 bases between. The length of the CDR3 is 14 residues. As DNA, the CDR3 is TGTGCCAGCAGTTACTCGACGCTGATCTATGGCTACACCTTC. This codes for CASSYSTLIYGYTF.

This clonotype has at least ten counts. V and J are TRBV5-1 and TRBJ2-7; 9 positions agree with TRBD1. J lost 5 bases, V lost 1 base, and 16 bases had no gene match. The CDR3 totals 18 residues. Germline V CDR1 and CDR2: SGHRS, YFSETQ. CDR3 in amino acids: CASSLLPGSQDRGNEQYF. The CDR3 DNA reads as TGCGCCAGCAGCTTGTTACCGGGGTCACAAGACAGGGGGAACGAGCAGTACTTC.

This clonotype showed up many times. The DNA of the CDR3 is TGTGCCAGCACCTCCCAAACCGGGGAGCTGTTTTTT. Translation gives CASTSQTGELFF. The V call is TRBV2, the J call TRBJ2-2, with D unresolved. The V gene's germline CDR1 is SNHLY and CDR2 FYNNEI. The ends were cut back, 7 bases at V and 5 bases at J, with 8 bases in the middle. The CDR3 loop spans 12 amino acids.

This clonotype was observed a few times. The chain couples TRBV20-1 to TRBJ2-5; 10 bases fit TRBD2. With 3 bases clipped from V and 4 bases from J, the junction kept 5 bases outside the gene matches. Germline CDR1 DFQATT, CDR2 SNEGSKA (reference sequence). The CDR3 is 14 residues long. The CDR3 nucleotides are TGCAGTGCTAGGGACCCTAGCGGGAGAGAGACCCAGTACTTC. Translating gives CSARDPSGRETQYF.

This clonotype was seen many times. The rearrangement links TRBV10-3 to TRBJ2-5, with 10 bases identical to TRBD1. The V gene end was trimmed by 10 bases and the J gene end by 2 bases; junction bases not matched to a gene: 10. This CDR3 spans 15 amino acids. Germline CDR1 and CDR2: ENHRY and SYGVKD. The CDR3 bases are TGTGCCACCTACGGCGGACAGGGGGGGCAAGAGACCCAGTACTTC. Protein product: CATYGGQGGQETQYF.

This clonotype was recorded many times. V gene TRBV24-1 combines with J gene TRBJ1-1; 8 bases fit TRBD1. The germline CDR1 and CDR2 sequences are KGHDR and SFDVKD. Trimming at V came to 4 bases and at J to 4 bases, leaving 4 bases not matched to a gene. The CDR3 loop spans 14 amino acids. The CDR3 reads CATSDATGATEAFF. The CDR3 DNA reads as TGTGCCACCAGTGACGCGACAGGGGCCACTGAAGCTTTCTTT.

This clonotype has a count of ten or more. The gene calls are TRBV20-1 and TRBJ2-7, with TRBD2 matching 10 bases. This CDR3 is built from 14 residues. J was trimmed by 4 bases and V by 6 bases; bases with no gene match: 9. Per the germline V gene, CDR1 is DFQATT and CDR2 is SNEGSKA (reference sequence). In DNA, the CDR3 is TGCAGTGCCCTAAAGCGGGAGGGCCTTTACGAGCAGTACTTC. As protein: CSALKREGLYEQYF.

This clonotype was counted many times. The V and J genes are TRBV12-3 or TRBV12-4 and TRBJ1-5, with no clear D. This CDR3 comprises 12 residues. Trimming shortened V by 5 bases and J by 6 bases, and 8 bases separated the two germline ends. CDR3 in DNA: TGTGCCAGCAGTGCGATGGGTCAGCCCCAGCATTTT. Its translation: CASSAMGQPQHF.

The V and J genes are TRBV29-1 and TRBJ2-2; no clear D gene. The CDR3 consists of 13 residues. Per germline, CDR1 SQVTM and CDR2 ANQGSEA. Trimming took 2 bases from V and 1 from J, leaving 5 bases between them. CDR3: CSVEPGNTGELFF. CDR3 in DNA: TGCAGCGTTGAACCCGGGAACACCGGGGAGCTGTTTTTT.

This clonotype was seen at least ten times. This chain uses TRBV28 with TRBJ2-4; possibly TRBD1 for D (8 bases). The CDR3 totals 15 residues. V shed 5 bases and J shed 9 bases, with 20 bases lying between them. From germline, CDR1 is MDHEN and CDR2 SYDVKM. CDR3 loop: CASSPPGQGGIIQYF. In DNA form, the CDR3 reads TGTGCCAGCAGTCCCCCTGGACAGGGAGGGATCATTCAGTACTTC.

This clonotype appeared a few times. The rearrangement joins TRBV28 to TRBJ2-3, with 10 positions matching TRBD2. CDR1 and CDR2 (germline): MDHEN, SYDVKM. The CDR3 has 14 amino acids. V dropped 9 bases and J dropped 5; count of bases not matched to a gene: 8. The DNA of the CDR3 is TGTGCCAGTCTGAGTGGGACTAGCGTAGATACGCAGTATTTT. It translates to CASLSGTSVDTQYF.

This clonotype was picked up a small number of times. The chain couples TRBV9 to TRBJ2-5; 10 bases match TRBD2. Germline CDR1 reads SGDLS; CDR2 reads YYNGEE. There are 16 residues in the CDR3. The ends lost 4 bases at V and 0 bases at J; junction bases unmatched: 6. The CDR3 loop is CASSPGLAVYQETQYF. CDR3 nucleotide sequence: TGTGCCAGCAGCCCTGGACTAGCGGTATACCAAGAGACCCAGTACTTC.

J is TRBJ2-5 and V is TRBV5-5; 10 nucleotides line up with TRBD2. This CDR3 contains 17 residues. The germline gives CDR1 SGHKS, CDR2 YYEKEE (reference sequence). The J segment lost 7 bases and the V segment lost 5 bases, leaving 17 bases of the junction unmatched. The CDR3 sequence: CASSIEASGSPLVTQYF. CDR3 nucleotides: TGTGCCAGCAGTATTGAGGCTAGCGGGAGCCCCTTGGTGACCCAGTACTTC.

This clonotype was observed at least ten times. The V call is TRBV5-6, the J call TRBJ2-5; no reliable D call. The length of the CDR3 is 14 residues. The germline V gene has CDR1 SGHDT and CDR2 YYEEEE. Trimming took off 3 bases at V and 5 bases at J, with 14 bases between the two ends. Here the CDR3 reads CASSSRAAGETQYF. The DNA of the CDR3 is TGTGCCAGCAGCTCACGGGCAGCCGGGGAGACCCAGTACTTC.

The chain combines TRBV9 with TRBJ2-3, with 7 bases lining up with TRBD2. The trim removed 4 bases at V and 2 bases at J, leaving 13 bases unmatched. Looked up from germline, CDR1 is SGDLS and CDR2 is YYNGEE. The CDR3 runs 17 residues. The CDR3 spells CASSSPPSSGITDTQYF. CDR3 sequence (DNA): TGTGCCAGCAGCTCCCCCCCCTCTAGCGGAATCACAGATACGCAGTATTTT.

The rearrangement uses TRBV2 and TRBJ1-3, with no clear D. With 6 bases removed from V and 0 bases from J, the gap between germline ends came to 12 bases. CDR1 and CDR2 (germline): SNHLY, FYNNEI. CDR3 size: 15 residues. CDR3: CASSNEAISGNTIYF. CDR3 in DNA: TGTGCCAGCAGCAACGAAGCCATCTCTGGAAACACCATATATTTT.

Regarding this clonotype: This sequence may be a read error, since a much larger clone differs from it by one base. This chain joins TRBV29-1 and TRBJ2-5; 10 nucleotides agree with TRBD1. Germline-derived CDR1 and CDR2 are SQVTM and ANQGSEA. CDR3 size: 15 residues. CDR3 sequence (DNA): TGCAGCCTTGAACCAACCCGGGACAGGGGAGAGACCCAGTACTTC. As protein: CSLEPTRDRGETQYF.